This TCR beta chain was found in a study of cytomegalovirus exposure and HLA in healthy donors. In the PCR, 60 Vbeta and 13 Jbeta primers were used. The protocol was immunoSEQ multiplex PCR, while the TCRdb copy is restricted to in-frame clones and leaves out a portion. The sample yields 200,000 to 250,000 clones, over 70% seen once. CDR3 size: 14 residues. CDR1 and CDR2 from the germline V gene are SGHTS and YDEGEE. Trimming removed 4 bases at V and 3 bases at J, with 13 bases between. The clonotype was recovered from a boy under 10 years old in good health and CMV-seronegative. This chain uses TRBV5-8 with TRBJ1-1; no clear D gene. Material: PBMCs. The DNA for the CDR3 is TGTGCCAGCAGCCCGGGTGGGTTGCACACTGAAGCTTTCTTT. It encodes CASSPGGLHTEAFF.